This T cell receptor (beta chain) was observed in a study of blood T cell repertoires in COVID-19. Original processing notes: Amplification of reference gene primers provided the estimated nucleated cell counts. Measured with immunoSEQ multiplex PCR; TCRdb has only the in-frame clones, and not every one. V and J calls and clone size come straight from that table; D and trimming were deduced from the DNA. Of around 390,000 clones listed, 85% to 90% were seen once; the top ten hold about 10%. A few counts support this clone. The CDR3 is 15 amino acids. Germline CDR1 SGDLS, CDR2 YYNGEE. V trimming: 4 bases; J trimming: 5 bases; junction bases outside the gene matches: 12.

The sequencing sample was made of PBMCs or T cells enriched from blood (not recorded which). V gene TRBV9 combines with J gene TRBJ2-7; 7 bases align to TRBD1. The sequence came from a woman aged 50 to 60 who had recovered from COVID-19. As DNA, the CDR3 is TGTGCCAGCAGCTCCTCGACAGGGCCCCGAGACGAGCAGTACTTC. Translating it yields CASSSSTGPRDEQYF.